The T cell receptor (beta chain) described here comes from a study of T cells in localized non-small cell lung cancer. The repertoire was sequenced with immunoSEQ multiplex PCR; TCRdb's copy has only in-frame clones and lacks some. The data hold tens of thousands of clones, with almost 90% observed a single time. On this clone itself: Its cognate antigen is unknown.

CDR1 is SGHRS, CDR2 YFSETQ, per germline. V gave up 4 bases and J gave up 4 bases; unmatched junction bases: 5. CDR3 length: 14 residues. Study-wide results and caveats: Out of the top 100 tumor clones, a median around 60 were seen in adjacent lung. Clonality peaked in uninvolved adjacent lung rather than tumor. Only one tumor region was sequenced, so heterogeneity remains possible. An association was observed between higher blood T cell density and longer overall survival.

V and J are TRBV5-1 and TRBJ2-5; 9 bases fit TRBD2. The clonotype comes from a man aged 35-75 years with stage I lung adenocarcinoma. The material was peripheral blood, obtained before any cancer treatment. Written as DNA, the CDR3 is TGCGCCAGCAGCCCCATTAGCGGGGGAGAGACCCAGTACTTC. This translates into CASSPISGGETQYF.